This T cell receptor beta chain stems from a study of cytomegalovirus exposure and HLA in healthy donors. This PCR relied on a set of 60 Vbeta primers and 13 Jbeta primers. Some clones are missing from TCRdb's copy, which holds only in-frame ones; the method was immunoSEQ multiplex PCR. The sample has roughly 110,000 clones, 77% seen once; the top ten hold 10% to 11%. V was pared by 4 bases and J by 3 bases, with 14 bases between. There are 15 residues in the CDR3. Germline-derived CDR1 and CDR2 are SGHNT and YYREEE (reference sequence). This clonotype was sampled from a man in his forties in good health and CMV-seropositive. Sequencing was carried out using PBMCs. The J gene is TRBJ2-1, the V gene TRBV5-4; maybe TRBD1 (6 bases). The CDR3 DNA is TGTGCCAGCAGCGTTAAGCAGGGGAGCTACAATGAGCAGTTCTTC. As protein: CASSVKQGSYNEQFF.